This T cell receptor beta chain is drawn from a study of T cell clonality in common variable immunodeficiency. Trimming shortened V by 3 bases and J by 4 bases, and 6 bases separated the two germline ends. Germline lookup yields CDR1 PRHDT and CDR2 FYEKMQ (reference sequence). This CDR3 contains 12 residues. Sequencing used immunoSEQ multiplex PCR; TCRdb keeps in-frame clones, though not all of them. The sample yields tens of thousands of clones, without any singletons. This clone was detected ten times or more. The sequenced fragment ends 3 residues before the CDR3 boundary, so the rest is inferred from the germline J gene.

This TCR was sampled from a person between 18 and 75 years old in good health. The sequenced sample was peripheral blood mononuclear cells. The rearrangement joins TRBV13 to TRBJ1-2, with D unclear. The sequenced CDR3 bases are TGTGCCAGCAGCTTGGGCGTCTATGGC. It encodes CASSLGVYG. The complete CDR3 sequence is CASSLGVYGYTF.